This entry is about one TCR beta chain. Its antigen is as yet unknown. The data were produced by immunoSEQ multiplex PCR, yet TCRdb's version contains in-frame clones alone and is incomplete. The sample lists about 60,000 clones; roughly 90% were seen once. This entry comes from a study of T cell responses to AZD1222 COVID-19 vaccine. Whole-study findings and limits: Donors, mostly white British, included more females; clonal diversity was possibly underestimated. Just five or six AZD1222 recipients were seropositive at baseline.

The TCR originated in an adult who received the AZD1222 COVID-19 vaccine. The sample here was peripheral blood, taken 28 days after the second AZD1222 dose.

Here the CDR3 reads CASSLQEADTQYF. For the CDR3, the DNA is TGTGCCAGCAGCCTCCAGGAAGCAGATACGCAGTATTTT. The chain carries TRBV7-3 and TRBJ2-3, with D uncertain. The length of the CDR3 is 13 residues. The V end was cut by 5 bases, the J end by 4 bases, with 10 bases between. Germline CDR1 reads SGHTA; CDR2 reads FQGTGA.